Below, 11 T cell receptor beta chains from the same sample are listed, as sequenced in a study of shared T cell receptors in the human thymus. Produced via immunoSEQ multiplex PCR; TCRdb's table is partial and in-frame only. The table lists about 660,000 clones, 87% of them singletons, with under 0.01% in the top ten. The same data also went into a second study, on human thymus T cells.

Material for sequencing was thymocytes. Receptor source: a boy under two years old with a congenital heart defect.

The gene calls are TRBV11-2 and TRBJ1-1, with D unresolved. The germline gives CDR1 SGHAT, CDR2 FQNNGV. Deletions cut 4 bases from V and 7 bases from J, with 22 bases between. The CDR3 contains 16 residues. DNA of the CDR3: TGTGCCAGCAGCTCAATAGTCCTAGTAGGCGACGGTGAAGCTTTCTTT. It yields the protein CASSSIVLVGDGEAFF. The full variable domain, rest sourced from reference TRBV11-2 and TRBJ1-1, is EAGVAQSPRYKIIEKRQSVAFWCNPISGHATLYWYQQILGQGPKLLIQFQNNGVVDDSQLPKDRFSAERLKGVDSTLKIQPAKLEDSAVYLCASSSIVLVGDGEAFFGQGTRLTVV.

This clone was seen a single time. The chain links TRBV2 to TRBJ2-2, with 13 positions matching TRBD2. V lost 6 bases to trimming and J lost 4 bases; unmatched junction nucleotides: 11. CDR3 length equals 18 residues. In germline, CDR1 is SNHLY, CDR2 FYNNEI. CDR3 loop: CASRVLAGGPHGTGELFF. CDR3 nucleotide sequence: TGTGCCAGCAGAGTACTAGCGGGAGGGCCGCACGGCACCGGGGAGCTGTTTTTT.

This chain uses TRBV27 with TRBJ1-5; 7 bases are shared with TRBD1. Germline V gives CDR1 MNHEY, CDR2 SMNVEV (reference sequence). Germline trimming cut 5 bases from V and 7 bases from J; bases unmatched to any gene: 11. CDR3 size: 15 residues. CDR3 coding DNA: TGTGCCAGCAGTCCTCAGGGCAGGGGGTACCAGCCCCAGCATTTT. It specifies CASSPQGRGYQPQHF.

In this sample, this clone turned up a few times. This likely comes from a read error, as the CDR3 has no conserved phenylalanine or tryptophan at its end. It is unclear where the CDR3 begins or ends on the DNA, so no DNA is shown, and the CDR3 is as TCRdb lists it. CDR3 in amino acids: CASSEDEIDAGQGFI. This chain uses TRBV21-1 with TRBJ1-1; TRBD1, the D gene given by the table, was not confirmed from the DNA. TRBV21-1 is a recognized pseudogene. From its first to its last residue, the CDR3 has 15 amino acids.

The genes are TRBV7-2 and TRBJ2-3; D possibly corresponds to TRBD1 (5 bases). Deletions cut 2 bases from V and 2 bases from J, with 17 bases between. Germline-derived CDR1 and CDR2 are SGHTA and FQGNSA. The CDR3 has 17 residues. The CDR3 protein is CASSLLNRLGPTDTQYF. DNA of the CDR3: TGTGCCAGCAGCTTACTAAATAGGTTGGGGCCCACAGATACGCAGTATTTT.

The chain is built from TRBV7-6 and TRBJ1-4; D ambiguous. CDR3 length: 15 residues. Trimming pared 5 bases from V and 0 bases from J, leaving 10 bases between. Germline CDR1 reads SGHVS; CDR2 reads FNYEAQ. CDR3 in amino acids: CASSAGVATNEKLFF. CDR3 sequence (DNA): TGTGCCAGCAGCGCCGGGGTCGCAACTAATGAAAAACTGTTTTTT.

This clone was seen only once. The chain combines TRBV27 with TRBJ1-2; D is undetermined. Germline CDR1 and CDR2: MNHEY and SMNVEV (reference sequence). CDR3 length equals 14 residues. The ends were cut back, 6 bases at V and 5 bases at J, with 16 bases in the middle. In DNA form, the CDR3 reads TGTGCCAGCAGGACGCGGGGAGCCCCATATGGCTACACCTTC. It translates to CASRTRGAPYGYTF.

Comments on this clone: The sample contains more than one DNA sequence encoding this CDR3. The chain carries TRBV28 and TRBJ1-1; D is uncertain. Germline CDR1 reads MDHEN; CDR2 reads SYDVKM. V was cut by 5 bases and J by 0 bases, with 4 bases left in between. This CDR3 spans 12 amino acids. The CDR3 loop is CASSPLNTEAFF. The CDR3 coding sequence is TGTGCCAGCAGTCCTCTGAACACTGAAGCTTTCTTT.

The chain uses TRBV7-2 and TRBJ1-2; possible D gene TRBD1, 5 bases. CDR3 size: 16 residues. Per germline, CDR1 SGHTA and CDR2 FQGNSA. V was cut by 2 bases and J by 5 bases, with 18 bases left in between. The CDR3 sequence: CASSLPLWGLTYGYTF. CDR3 in DNA: TGTGCCAGCAGCTTACCTCTTTGGGGCCTCACATATGGCTACACCTTC.

The chain couples TRBV28 to TRBJ2-7; weak D call: TRBD1 (6 bases). Germline V gene data show CDR1 as MDHEN and CDR2 as SYDVKM. Trimming removed 1 base from V and 2 bases from J, with 9 bases in between. The CDR3 loop spans 14 amino acids. The CDR3 bases are TGTGCCAGCAGTTTATCACAGGGAGCCTACGAGCAGTACTTC. This gives the protein CASSLSQGAYEQYF.

V is TRBV4-3 and J is TRBJ2-1; TRBD1 is a possible D gene (6 bases). This CDR3 region has 12 residues. V lost 0 bases to trimming and J lost 10 bases, with 7 bases between them. Germline CDR1 is LGHNA and CDR2 is YSLEER. CDR3 region: CASSQERGEQFF. Written as DNA, the CDR3 is TGCGCCAGCAGCCAAGAGAGGGGGGAGCAGTTCTTC.